The present T cell receptor (beta chain) was sequenced within a study of T cell responses to AZD1222 COVID-19 vaccine. General study results and limits: Among the donors, most were white British and more were female, and clonal diversity was possibly underestimated. Spike-wide vaccine-associated CD4 TCRs dominated at 160-218 and 743-854. When two AZD1222 doses had been given, Spike-specific TCR breadth and depth rose. Sampling captured repertoires only after the peak T cell response.

There are 15 residues in the CDR3. The germline V gene has CDR1 MNHEY and CDR2 SMNVEV (reference sequence). Sequenced by immunoSEQ multiplex PCR; TCRdb stores in-frame clones only, minus some. Seen here are 150,000 to 200,000 clones, 75% to 90% observed once, and the top ten hold 2.7%. For this clone: Its antigen is unknown.

This specimen was peripheral blood, taken on day 0 of MenACWY control vaccination. This chain uses TRBV27 with TRBJ2-7; tentatively, D is TRBD2 (6 bases). The receptor comes from an adult in good health. CDR3 DNA sequence: TGTACCACCCGCACAAACCCGACTAGATCCTACGAGCAGTACTTC. Translated: CTTRTNPTRSYEQYF.